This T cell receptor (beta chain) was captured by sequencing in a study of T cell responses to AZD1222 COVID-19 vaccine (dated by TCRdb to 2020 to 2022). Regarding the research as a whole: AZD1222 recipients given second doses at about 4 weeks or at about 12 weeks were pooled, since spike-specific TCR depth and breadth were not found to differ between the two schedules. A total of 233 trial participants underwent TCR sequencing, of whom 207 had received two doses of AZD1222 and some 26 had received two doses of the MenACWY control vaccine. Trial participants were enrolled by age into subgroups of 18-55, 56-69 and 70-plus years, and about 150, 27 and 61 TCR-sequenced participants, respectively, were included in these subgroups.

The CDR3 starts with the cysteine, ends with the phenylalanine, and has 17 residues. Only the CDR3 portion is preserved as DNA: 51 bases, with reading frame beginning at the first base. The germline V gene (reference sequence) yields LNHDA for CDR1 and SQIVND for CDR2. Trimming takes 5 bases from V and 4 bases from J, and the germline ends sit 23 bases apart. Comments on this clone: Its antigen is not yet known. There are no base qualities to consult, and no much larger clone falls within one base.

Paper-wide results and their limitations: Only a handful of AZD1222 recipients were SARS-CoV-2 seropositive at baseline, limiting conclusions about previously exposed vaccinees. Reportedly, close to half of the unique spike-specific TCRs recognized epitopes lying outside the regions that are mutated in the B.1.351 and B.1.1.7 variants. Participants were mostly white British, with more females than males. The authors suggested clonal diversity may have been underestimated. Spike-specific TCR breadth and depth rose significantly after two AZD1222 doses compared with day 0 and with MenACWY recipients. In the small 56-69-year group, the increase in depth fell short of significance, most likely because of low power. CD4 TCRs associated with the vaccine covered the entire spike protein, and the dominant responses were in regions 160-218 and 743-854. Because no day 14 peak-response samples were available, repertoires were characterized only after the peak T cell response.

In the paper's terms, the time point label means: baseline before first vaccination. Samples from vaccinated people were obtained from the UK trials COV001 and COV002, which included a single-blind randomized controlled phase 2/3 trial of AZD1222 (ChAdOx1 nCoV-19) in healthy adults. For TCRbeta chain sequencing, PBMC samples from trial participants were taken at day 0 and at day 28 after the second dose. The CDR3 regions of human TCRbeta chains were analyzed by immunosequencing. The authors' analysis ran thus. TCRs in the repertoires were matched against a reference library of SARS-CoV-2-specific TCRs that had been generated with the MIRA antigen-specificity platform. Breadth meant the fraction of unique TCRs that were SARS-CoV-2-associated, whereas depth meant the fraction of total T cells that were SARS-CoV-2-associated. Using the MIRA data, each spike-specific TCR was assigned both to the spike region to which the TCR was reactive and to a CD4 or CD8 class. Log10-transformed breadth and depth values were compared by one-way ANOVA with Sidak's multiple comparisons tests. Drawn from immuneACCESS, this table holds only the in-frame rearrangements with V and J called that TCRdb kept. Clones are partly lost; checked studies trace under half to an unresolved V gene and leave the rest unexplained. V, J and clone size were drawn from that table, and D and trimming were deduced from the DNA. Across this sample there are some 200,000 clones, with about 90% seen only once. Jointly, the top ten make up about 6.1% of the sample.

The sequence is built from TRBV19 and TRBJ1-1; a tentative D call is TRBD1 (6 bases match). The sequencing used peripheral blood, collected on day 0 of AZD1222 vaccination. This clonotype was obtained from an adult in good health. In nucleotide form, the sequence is TGTGCCAGTAGTCCTACCCCGGGCAGGGGCAACGGCACTGAAGCTTTCTTT. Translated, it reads CASSPTPGRGNGTEAFF.